This paragraph covers one TCR beta chain sequence. Original processing notes: Estimation of nucleated cell counts was performed using reference gene primer amplification. Profiled with immunoSEQ multiplex PCR; TCRdb holds only in-frame clones, not every one. V, J and clone size were drawn from that table, and D and trimming were deduced from the DNA. The sample holds approximately 280,000 clones, approximately 85% seen once. The sample is drawn from a study of blood T cell repertoires in COVID-19. About the study: Sources were T cells, B-cell-depleted T cells, or PBMCs; the material itself was cDNA or gDNA.

This clonotype was sampled from a woman aged 70-85 years with acute or convalescent COVID-19. The sequenced sample consisted of peripheral blood.

The CDR3 sequence: CASSWTGTYEQYF. As DNA, the CDR3 is TGTGCCAGCAGTTGGACAGGAACCTACGAGCAGTACTTC. The rearrangement joins TRBV2 to TRBJ2-7; TRBD1 matches at 7 bases. After removal of 5 bases from V and 2 bases from J, the junction contained 3 bases not matched to a gene. Germline V CDR1 and CDR2: SNHLY, FYNNEI. The CDR3 runs 13 residues.